A single sample is the source of the 7 T cell receptor beta chains below, sequenced in a study of identical twins. TCRdb re-analysed the 5' RACE reads in MiXCR, keeping a single row per CDR3 protein. Of about 100,000 distinct CDR3 sequences in the sample, about 6.1% are singletons; the top ten hold about 12%. The sample taken for sequencing was memory T cells sorted from blood. These receptors were obtained from a woman between 50 and 59 years old in good health.

This clonotype was picked up many times. In DNA form, the CDR3 reads TGTGCCACCGGGCAATCCGAGGACTATGGCTACACCTTC. This translates into CATGQSEDYGYTF. V is TRBV24-1 and J is TRBJ1-2; D ambiguous. V gave up 9 bases and J gave up 3 bases, with 13 bases separating them. Germline CDR1 is KGHDR and CDR2 is SFDVKD. This CDR3 comprises 13 residues.

This clonotype was detected ten times or more. This chain connects TRBV10-3 to TRBJ1-2, with a weak D call TRBD1 (6 bases). Per germline, CDR1 ENHRY and CDR2 SYGVKD. Between the trimmed V and J ends, which lost 5 bases and 5 bases, there was a span of 9 bases. The CDR3 length is 12 residues. This CDR3 is CAISTGTYGYTF. The CDR3 DNA follows: TGTGCCATCAGTACAGGGACTTATGGCTACACCTTC.

This clonotype was picked up a small number of times. The chain is built from TRBV6-1 and TRBJ1-2; tentative D call: TRBD1 (6 bases). The germline CDR1 and CDR2 sequences are MNHNS and SASEGT. This CDR3 has 13 residues. V was pared by 1 base and J by 5 bases, with 8 bases between. CDR3 amino acids: CASSEDRVYGYTF. The CDR3 nucleotides read TGTGCCAGCAGTGAAGACAGGGTGTATGGCTACACCTTC.

This clonotype was recorded many times. The genes are TRBV12-3 or TRBV12-4 and TRBJ2-3; D is undetermined. With 10 bases removed from V and 1 base from J, the gap between germline ends came to 15 bases. The CDR3 sequence is 14 residues long. Here the CDR3 reads CATSDQRRTDTQYF. The CDR3 DNA follows: TGTGCCACCTCGGACCAGAGACGCACAGATACGCAGTATTTT.

This clonotype has at least ten counts. A junction end diverges from the germline sequence, so it may reflect a read error. This chain links TRBV5-1 with TRBJ2-7; the match to TRBD1 covers 8 bases. Per the germline V gene, CDR1 is SGHRS and CDR2 is YFSETQ. There are 14 residues in the CDR3. CDR3 coding DNA: TGCGCCAGCAGCGTACTCCCGGGACAGGAGGCAGTATGGTTC. Amino acids: CASSVLPGQEAVWF.

This clonotype was counted ten times or more. CDR3 sequence: CASSDSGNIQYF. CDR3 coding DNA: TGTGCCAGCAGTGACTCGGGGAACATTCAGTACTTC. V and J are TRBV12-3 or TRBV12-4 and TRBJ2-4; a weak D match, TRBD2 (5 bases). CDR3 length equals 12 residues. The ends were cut back, 5 bases at V and 7 bases at J, with 9 bases in the middle.

In its sample, this clonotype was seen many times. The chain has TRBV19 and TRBJ2-3; no clear D gene. V lost 5 bases to trimming and J lost 4 bases, with 10 bases between them. Germline V gives CDR1 LNHDA, CDR2 SQIVND (reference sequence). The CDR3 is 13 residues long. The CDR3 loop is CASSYTTSDTQYF. DNA of the CDR3: TGTGCCAGTAGTTATACCACCTCAGATACGCAGTATTTT.